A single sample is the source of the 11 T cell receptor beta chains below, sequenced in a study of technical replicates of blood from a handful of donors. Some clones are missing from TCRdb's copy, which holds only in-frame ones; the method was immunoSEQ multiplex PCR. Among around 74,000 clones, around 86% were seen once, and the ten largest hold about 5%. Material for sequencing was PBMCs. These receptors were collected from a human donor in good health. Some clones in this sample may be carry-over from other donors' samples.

This CDR3 reads CASRTYSTRGYIQYF. In nucleotides, the CDR3 is TGTGCCAGCAGGACGTACAGCACCCGGGGGTACATTCAGTACTTC. This chain connects TRBV28 to TRBJ2-4; weak D call: TRBD2 (6 bases). CDR3 length: 15 residues. V lost 6 bases and J 8 bases, leaving 20 bases between the germline ends. Germline V gene sequence: CDR1 MDHEN, CDR2 SYDVKM.

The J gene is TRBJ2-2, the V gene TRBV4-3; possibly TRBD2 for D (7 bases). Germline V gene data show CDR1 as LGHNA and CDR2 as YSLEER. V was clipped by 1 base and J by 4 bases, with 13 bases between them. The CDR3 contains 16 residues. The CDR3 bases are TGCGCCAGCAGCCAAGTCGGGGGGCTTGGCACCGGGGAGCTGTTTTTT. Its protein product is CASSQVGGLGTGELFF.

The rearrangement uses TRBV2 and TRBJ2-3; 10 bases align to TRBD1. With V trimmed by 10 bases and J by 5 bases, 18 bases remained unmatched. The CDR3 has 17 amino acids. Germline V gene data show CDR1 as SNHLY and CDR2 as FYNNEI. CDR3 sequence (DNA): TGTGCCACACCCAGGGGAACCGGGACAGGGGAGGTAGATACGCAGTATTTT. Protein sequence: CATPRGTGTGEVDTQYF.

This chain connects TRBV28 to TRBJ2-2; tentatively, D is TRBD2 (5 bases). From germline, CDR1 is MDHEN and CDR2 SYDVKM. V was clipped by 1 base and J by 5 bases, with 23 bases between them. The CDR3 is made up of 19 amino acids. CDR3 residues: CASSLYFPGMKYGTGELFF. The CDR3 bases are TGTGCCAGCAGTTTATATTTCCCGGGGATGAAGTATGGGACCGGGGAGCTGTTTTTT.

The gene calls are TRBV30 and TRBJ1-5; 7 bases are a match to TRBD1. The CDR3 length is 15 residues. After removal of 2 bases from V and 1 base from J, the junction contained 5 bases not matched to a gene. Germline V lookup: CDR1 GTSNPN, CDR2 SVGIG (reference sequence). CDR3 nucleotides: TGTGCCTGGAGTCCGGGACAGCTAAGCAATCAGCCCCAGCATTTT. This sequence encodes CAWSPGQLSNQPQHF.

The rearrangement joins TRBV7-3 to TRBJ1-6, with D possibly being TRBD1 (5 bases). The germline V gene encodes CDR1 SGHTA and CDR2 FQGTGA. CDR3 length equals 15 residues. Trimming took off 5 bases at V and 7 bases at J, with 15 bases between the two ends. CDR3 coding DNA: TGTGCCAGCAGCCCAATGGGGGGGGTGAATTCACCCCTCCACTTT. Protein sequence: CASSPMGGVNSPLHF.

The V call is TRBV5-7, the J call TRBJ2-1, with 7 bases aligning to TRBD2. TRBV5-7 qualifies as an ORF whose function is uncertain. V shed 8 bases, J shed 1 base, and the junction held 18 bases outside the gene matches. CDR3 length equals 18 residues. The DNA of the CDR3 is TGTGCCAGTCCCTCCCTTCTGGGGGGGACCCCGTCCTACAATGAGCAGTTCTTC. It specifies CASPSLLGGTPSYNEQFF.

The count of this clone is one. This CDR3 reads CASSYNRRTGGEKLFF. The CDR3 DNA follows: TGTGCCAGCAGTTACAATAGAAGAACAGGGGGTGAAAAACTGTTTTTT. The J gene is TRBJ1-4, the V gene TRBV6-5, with 8 bases that match TRBD1. This CDR3 is 16 amino acids long. Germline CDR1 reads MNHEY; CDR2 reads SVGAGI. With V trimmed by 2 bases and J by 7 bases, 9 bases remained unmatched.

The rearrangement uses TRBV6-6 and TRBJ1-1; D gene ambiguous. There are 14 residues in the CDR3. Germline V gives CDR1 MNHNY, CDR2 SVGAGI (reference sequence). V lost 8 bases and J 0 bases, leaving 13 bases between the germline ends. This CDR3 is CASQSGLMNTEAFF. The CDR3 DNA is TGTGCCAGCCAAAGCGGGCTAATGAACACTGAAGCTTTCTTT.

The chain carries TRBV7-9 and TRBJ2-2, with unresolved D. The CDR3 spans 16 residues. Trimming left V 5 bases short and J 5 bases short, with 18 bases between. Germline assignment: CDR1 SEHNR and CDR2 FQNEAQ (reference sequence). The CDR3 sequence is CASSTTLVTPTGELFF. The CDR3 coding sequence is TGTGCCAGCAGCACCACGCTAGTCACCCCAACCGGGGAGCTGTTTTTT. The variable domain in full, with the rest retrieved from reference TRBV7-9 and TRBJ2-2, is DTGVSQNPRHKITKRGQNVTFRCDPISEHNRLYWYRQTLGQGPEFLTYFQNEAQLEKSRLLSDRFSAERPKGSFSTLEIQRTEQGDSAMYLCASSTTLVTPTGELFFGEGSRLTVL.

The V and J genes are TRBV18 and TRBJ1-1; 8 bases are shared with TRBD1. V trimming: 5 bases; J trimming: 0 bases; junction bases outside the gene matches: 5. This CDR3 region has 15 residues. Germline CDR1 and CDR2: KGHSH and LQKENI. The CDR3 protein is CASSTGQGMNTEAFF. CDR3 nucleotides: TGTGCCAGCTCAACAGGACAGGGCATGAACACTGAAGCTTTCTTT. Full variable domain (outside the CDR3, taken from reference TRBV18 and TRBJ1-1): NAGVMQNPRHLVRRRGQEARLRCSPMKGHSHVYWYRQLPEEGLKFMVYLQKENIIDESGMPKERFSAEFPKEGPSILRIQQVVRGDSAAYFCASSTGQGMNTEAFFGQGTRLTVV.